This T cell receptor (beta chain) was profiled in a study of memory CD4+ T cells and cytomegalovirus serostatus. Study-level points and caveats: Suggested: most of the CMV-linked TCR signature lies in CD4+ memory cells.

The method was immunoSEQ multiplex PCR; TCRdb's version includes in-frame clones alone and lacks a portion of them. The table has some 41,000 clones, about 79% seen once; the top ten hold roughly 6.5%. Trimming shortened V by 5 bases and J by 4 bases, and 11 bases separated the two germline ends. The CDR3 consists of 13 residues. Germline CDR1 and CDR2: MGHDK and SYGVNS. Note on this clone: No antigen is known for it.

The sort gate was single viable CD3+CD4+CD8-CD45RO+ cells for memory CD4+ T cells. Positive selection with CD4 microbeads enriched total CD4+ T cells. This sequence joins TRBV25-1 and TRBJ2-5; D unclear. The TCR was taken from an adult in good health and CMV-seronegative. Sequences were obtained from memory CD4+ T cells from blood. This CDR3 reads CASSWTGLETQYF. CDR3 nucleotide sequence: TGTGCCAGCAGTTGGACCGGTTTAGAGACCCAGTACTTC.